The rows below give T cell receptor beta chains drawn from one sample of a study of regulatory T cells in long-lasting Graves disease. TCRdb re-derived calls from the multiplex PCR reads in MiXCR, one entry per CDR3 protein. The sample consists of a few hundred thousand distinct CDR3 sequences, about 12% of them appearing once. This same sample was also part of a study on T cells in Graves' hyperthyroidism and ophthalmopathy.

The starting material was peripheral blood mononuclear cells (PBMCs), obtained at new diagnosis, from a patient treated with antithyroid drugs. The receptor set was obtained from a woman aged 18-30 years with Graves disease. Each CDR3 is given with its conserved first and last residue. Fields, in order: J gene, clone size, V gene, D gene, CDR3 DNA, CDR3 protein. D genes are given only for firm matches. Clone sizes are given selectively: once, few, many, or a class where the clone is expanded.

TRBJ1-5,.,TRBV7-2,.,TGTGCCAGCAGCTTACTTGTTTCGGGGAATCAGCCCCAGCATTTT,CASSLLVSGNQPQHF
TRBJ2-1,.,TRBV6-1,TRBD2,TGTGCCACTTTAGCGGGGGGCCTTCTCAATGAGCAGTTCTTC,CATLAGGLLNEQFF
TRBJ1-5,.,TRBV11-2,.,TGTGCCAGCAGAAGACAGAATCAGCCCCAGCATTTT,CASRRQNQPQHF
TRBJ1-2,few,TRBV7-9,.,TGTGCCAGCAGCTTACATCTGGTAACTGAATATGGCTACACCTTC,CASSLHLVTEYGYTF
TRBJ2-3,many,TRBV28,.,TGTGCCAGCAGTCAACCCGGAGCTGTAACTAGCACAGATACGCAGTATTTT,CASSQPGAVTSTDTQYF
TRBJ2-1,few,TRBV7-9,.,TGTGCCAGCAGCCTCCTCCTAGCGATCGAGCAGTTCTTC,CASSLLLAIEQFF
TRBJ2-5,many,TRBV2,.,TGTGCCGGGGGAGGCCAAGAGACCCAGTACTTC,CAGGGQETQYF
TRBJ1-2,few,TRBV7-9,.,TGTGCCAGCAGCTTAGGGGTAGGTCTTGGCTATGGCTACACCTTC,CASSLGVGLGYGYTF
TRBJ1-3,few,TRBV10-1,.,TGCGCCAGCAGTGAAACCGGCTCTGGAAACACCATATATTTT,CASSETGSGNTIYF
TRBJ2-2,many,TRBV9,TRBD2,TGTGCCAGCAGCGTAGCGTGGCTAGCGGGGGGAACGAACACCGGGGAGCTGTTTTTT,CASSVAWLAGGTNTGELFF
TRBJ2-1,.,TRBV14,TRBD2,TGTGCCAGCAGCCCAACTAGCGCGTATGAGCAGTTCTTC,CASSPTSAYEQFF
TRBJ2-2,few,TRBV27,.,TGTGCCAGCAGTTCCGGTTGGTCCGCAACCGGGGAGCTGTTTTTT,CASSSGWSATGELFF
TRBJ1-1,few,TRBV7-9,.,TGTGCCAGCAGCAAGCCGGGGGGTGAAGCTTTCTTT,CASSKPGGEAFF
TRBJ2-7,.,TRBV7-8,TRBD2,TGTGCCAGCAGCCGCCCAGCTACTAGCGGAACTTCCTACGAGCAGTACTTC,CASSRPATSGTSYEQYF
TRBJ2-1,few,TRBV11-2,TRBD2,TGTGCCAGCAGCCCCCAGTTGAACGGGAGGAACTACAATGAGCAGTTCTTC,CASSPQLNGRNYNEQFF
TRBJ2-3,many,TRBV28,TRBD1,TGTGCCAGCAGATCCCGACAGGGGGCAGATACGCAGTATTTT,CASRSRQGADTQYF
TRBJ2-3,few,TRBV14,TRBD2,TGTGCCAGCAGCCAAAGGATCGGGACTAGCGTACTCACAGATACGCAGTATTTT,CASSQRIGTSVLTDTQYF
TRBJ2-3,.,TRBV13,.,TGTGCCAGTGGGCAAGACACAGATACGCAGTATTTT,CASGQDTDTQYF
TRBJ1-2,.,TRBV18,.,TGTGCCAGCTCACCAACCGGACAGATTTATGGCTACACCTTC,CASSPTGQIYGYTF
TRBJ2-1,many,TRBV7-8,.,TGTGCCAGCAGCCGTGCCGGCGGGGCTTACAATGAGCAGTTCTTC,CASSRAGGAYNEQFF
TRBJ1-6,many,TRBV28,TRBD1,TGTGCCAGCAGTTCGGACAGGGCTTTTTTCTCCTATAATTCACCCCTCCACTTT,CASSSDRAFFSYNSPLHF
TRBJ2-7,many,TRBV12-3/TRBV12-4,.,TGTGCCAGCAGTTTTGCAAACCTCTACGAGCAGTACTTC,CASSFANLYEQYF
TRBJ2-1,many,TRBV7-8,.,TGTGCCAGCAGCCACTCCCCGGCAGGAAGACAATACAATGAGCAGTTCTTC,CASSHSPAGRQYNEQFF
TRBJ2-5,many,TRBV5-8,.,TGTGCCAGCAGCTCCAATACTCGACTCCTTCCAGAGACCCAGTACTTC,CASSSNTRLLPETQYF
TRBJ2-3,many,TRBV20-1,TRBD2,TGCAGTGCTAGGCTAGCGGGACGCACAGATACGCAGTATTTT,CSARLAGRTDTQYF
TRBJ2-1,.,TRBV7-2,TRBD2,TGTGCCAGCAGCTTCAAAGGAGCGGGGGGGAGGGAGTTCTTC,CASSFKGAGGREFF
TRBJ1-2,few,TRBV4-1,.,TGCGCCAGCAGCCAAGAGGTGGCGGGGGACTATGGCTACACCTTC,CASSQEVAGDYGYTF
TRBJ1-1,many,TRBV12-3/TRBV12-4,.,TGTGCCAGCACCTCTATATGGGGGGCTGAAGCTTTCTTT,CASTSIWGAEAFF
TRBJ1-1,many,TRBV20-1,.,TGCAGTGCTGGAGGTGTGCAGGGGCCGAACACTGAAGCTTTCTTT,CSAGGVQGPNTEAFF
TRBJ1-6,many,TRBV7-2,.,TGTGCCAGCAGCTTATCAAGCGGGGGGGCAGGAGGATCACCCCTCCACTTT,CASSLSSGGAGGSPLHF
TRBJ1-5,.,TRBV12-3/TRBV12-4,TRBD1,TGTGCCAGCAGTTCCGGGACAGGGGCCTTTTCGAGCAATCAGCCCCAGCATTTT,CASSSGTGAFSSNQPQHF
TRBJ2-5,many,TRBV7-9,.,TGTGCCAGCAGCTTAGGGACCTACCTGGAGACCCAGTACTTC,CASSLGTYLETQYF